This is a list of T cell receptor beta chains from one sample in a study of T cell responses to AZD1222 COVID-19 vaccine. Clones were sequenced by immunoSEQ multiplex PCR, and TCRdb holds only the in-frame ones, with some missing. Of 65,000 to 100,000 clones listed, roughly 90% are singletons. Sequencing used peripheral blood, obtained 28 days after the second AZD1222 dose. The receptors were sampled from an adult who received the AZD1222 COVID-19 vaccine. Each CDR3 is given with its conserved first and last residue. A D gene is named only where the DNA matches it firmly. Size is stated for part of the rows, as once, few or many counts, or as a class when the clone is expanded.

size: .
J: TRBJ1-2
V: TRBV5-1
D: .
CDR3: CASSRGPDYGYTF
DNA: TGCGCCAGCAGCAGGGGTCCAGACTATGGCTACACCTTC

size: .
J: TRBJ2-7
V: TRBV12-3/TRBV12-4
D: TRBD1
CDR3: CASKGARQYF
DNA: TGTGCCAGCAAGGGGGCAAGGCAGTACTTC

size: .
J: TRBJ2-5
V: TRBV19
D: .
CDR3: CASSLPPDETQYF
DNA: TGTGCCAGTAGTTTGCCCCCTGATGAGACCCAGTACTTC

size: .
J: TRBJ2-3
V: TRBV5-1
D: .
CDR3: CASSLADFPDTQYF
DNA: TGCGCCAGCAGCTTGGCGGATTTCCCGGATACGCAGTATTTT

size: once
J: TRBJ1-1
V: TRBV29-1
D: .
CDR3: CSVPGRTTRVNTEAFF
DNA: TGCAGCGTACCGGGACGGACAACTAGGGTGAACACTGAAGCTTTCTTT

size: .
J: TRBJ2-4
V: TRBV3-1/TRBV3-2
D: .
CDR3: CASSQLSDLNIQYF
DNA: TGTGCCAGCAGCCAGCTCTCCGACCTAAACATTCAGTACTTC

size: .
J: TRBJ2-1
V: TRBV18
D: .
CDR3: CASSPPGIYNEQFF
DNA: TGTGCCAGCTCACCACCTGGAATTTACAATGAGCAGTTCTTC

size: .
J: TRBJ2-5
V: TRBV9
D: .
CDR3: CASSVSGRETQYF
DNA: TGTGCCAGCAGCGTAAGCGGGCGAGAGACCCAGTACTTC

size: .
J: TRBJ1-1
V: TRBV7-9
D: TRBD1
CDR3: CASHRTGQNTEAFF
DNA: TGTGCCAGCCATAGGACAGGGCAGAACACTGAAGCTTTCTTT

size: .
J: TRBJ1-1
V: TRBV5-1
D: .
CDR3: CASSQQGGTEAFF
DNA: TGCGCCAGCAGCCAACAGGGAGGCACTGAAGCTTTCTTT

size: .
J: TRBJ2-3
V: TRBV14
D: TRBD2
CDR3: CASSQGGTSPTDTQYF
DNA: TGTGCCAGCAGCCAAGGGGGGACTAGCCCCACAGATACGCAGTATTTT

size: .
J: TRBJ2-3
V: TRBV11-2
D: .
CDR3: CASSLDPPQQDGYYTQYF
DNA: TGTGCCAGCAGCTTAGATCCGCCCCAGCAGGATGGGTATTATACGCAGTATTTT

size: .
J: TRBJ2-7
V: TRBV7-8
D: TRBD2
CDR3: CASQLGLAGAVEQYF
DNA: TGTGCCAGCCAATTAGGTCTAGCGGGAGCAGTCGAGCAGTACTTC

size: .
J: TRBJ2-5
V: TRBV6-2/TRBV6-3
D: .
CDR3: CASSYTAGETQYF
DNA: TGTGCCAGCAGTTACACCGCGGGAGAGACCCAGTACTTC

size: .
J: TRBJ2-2
V: TRBV24-1
D: .
CDR3: CATSGIDGNTGELFF
DNA: TGTGCCACCAGTGGTATCGACGGGAACACCGGGGAGCTGTTTTTT

size: .
J: TRBJ2-3
V: TRBV30
D: TRBD2
CDR3: CAWSVSPSGQAADTQYF
DNA: TGTGCCTGGAGTGTATCCCCTAGCGGGCAGGCAGCAGATACGCAGTATTTT

size: .
J: TRBJ2-1
V: TRBV19
D: .
CDR3: CASSIRQEGEQFF
DNA: TGTGCCAGTAGTATCCGACAGGAGGGAGAGCAGTTCTTC

size: .
J: TRBJ1-2
V: TRBV7-2
D: TRBD1
CDR3: CASRGQNDYGYTF
DNA: TGTGCCAGCAGGGGACAGAACGACTATGGCTACACCTTC

size: .
J: TRBJ1-2
V: TRBV3-1/TRBV3-2
D: .
CDR3: CASSEDGGRGYTF
DNA: TGTGCCAGCAGCGAAGACGGGGGCCGTGGCTACACCTTC

size: .
J: TRBJ1-2
V: TRBV4-1
D: .
CDR3: CASSQDGLFYGYTF
DNA: TGCGCCAGCAGCCAAGATGGTCTTTTCTATGGCTACACCTTC

size: .
J: TRBJ2-5
V: TRBV28
D: .
CDR3: CASSFGSKTQYF
DNA: TGTGCCAGCAGTTTCGGTAGCAAGACCCAGTACTTC

size: .
J: TRBJ2-2
V: TRBV7-9
D: TRBD1
CDR3: CASSPLGQGARRTGELFF
DNA: TGTGCCAGCTCCCCGCTTGGGCAGGGGGCGCGGAGAACCGGGGAGCTGTTTTTT

size: .
J: TRBJ2-7
V: TRBV5-1
D: .
CDR3: CASSLEPTYEQYF
DNA: TGCGCCAGCAGCTTGGAGCCTACCTACGAGCAGTACTTC

size: few
J: TRBJ2-7
V: TRBV29-1
D: .
CDR3: CSASGPSGSYEQYF
DNA: TGCAGCGCCTCCGGACCCTCGGGGAGTTACGAGCAGTACTTC

size: .
J: TRBJ1-5
V: TRBV7-8
D: .
CDR3: CASSPVDGRGTQHF
DNA: TGTGCCAGCAGCCCGGTGGACGGCCGCGGGACCCAGCATTTT

size: .
J: TRBJ1-1
V: TRBV28
D: TRBD1
CDR3: CASKSGWTGDTEAFF
DNA: TGTGCCAGCAAGTCCGGGTGGACAGGGGACACTGAAGCTTTCTTT

size: .
J: TRBJ2-7
V: TRBV10-1
D: .
CDR3: CASSETPGTPGDDEQYF
DNA: TGCGCCAGCAGTGAAACCCCCGGGACTCCGGGGGATGACGAGCAGTACTTC

size: .
J: TRBJ2-7
V: TRBV6-1
D: .
CDR3: CASSEAWGGGGPSSYEQYF
DNA: TGTGCCAGCAGTGAAGCGTGGGGTGGTGGCGGGCCTAGCTCCTACGAGCAGTACTTC

size: .
J: TRBJ2-7
V: TRBV10-3
D: .
CDR3: CAISEGAYEQYF
DNA: TGTGCCATCAGTGAGGGAGCTTACGAGCAGTACTTC

size: .
J: TRBJ2-1
V: TRBV10-2
D: TRBD2
CDR3: CASSEGLAVNEQFF
DNA: TGCGCCAGCAGTGAAGGACTAGCGGTCAATGAGCAGTTCTTC

size: .
J: TRBJ2-2
V: TRBV21-1
D: .
CDR3: CATPDGNTGELFF
DNA: TGTGCCACCCCGGACGGGAACACCGGGGAGCTGTTTTTT

size: .
J: TRBJ1-3
V: TRBV28
D: .
CDR3: CASSQGSGNTIYF
DNA: TGTGCCAGCAGCCAGGGGTCTGGAAACACCATATATTTT

size: .
J: TRBJ2-1
V: TRBV12-2
D: .
CDR3: CASRPHAGTRYYNEQFF
DNA: TGTGCAAGTCGCCCCCACGCCGGGACTAGGTATTACAATGAGCAGTTCTTC

size: .
J: TRBJ2-2
V: TRBV19
D: .
CDR3: CASSIVGRGVIGELFF
DNA: TGTGCCAGTAGTATAGTGGGCAGGGGTGTAATCGGGGAGCTGTTTTTT

size: .
J: TRBJ1-1
V: TRBV23-1
D: .
CDR3: CASSQSGPRAPLWDTEAFF
DNA: TGCGCCAGCAGTCAATCGGGGCCCCGGGCCCCACTATGGGACACTGAAGCTTTCTTT

size: .
J: TRBJ2-1
V: TRBV11-2
D: .
CDR3: CASSLGHLGPYDEQFF
DNA: TGTGCCAGCAGCTTAGGCCACCTTGGTCCTTATGATGAGCAGTTCTTC

size: .
J: TRBJ2-1
V: TRBV27
D: TRBD1
CDR3: CASSLSGGRGRENEQFF
DNA: TGTGCCAGCAGTTTATCTGGAGGCAGGGGGCGCGAGAATGAGCAGTTCTTC

size: .
J: TRBJ1-1
V: TRBV28
D: TRBD1
CDR3: CASRGQGANTEAFF
DNA: TGTGCCAGCAGGGGACAGGGGGCGAACACTGAAGCTTTCTTT

size: once
J: TRBJ2-1
V: TRBV6-5
D: .
CDR3: CASSYSQARGRDEQFF
DNA: TGTGCCAGCAGTTACTCGCAGGCTAGGGGTCGGGATGAGCAGTTCTTC

size: .
J: TRBJ1-1
V: TRBV29-1
D: .
CDR3: CSVVQAMNTEAFF
DNA: TGCAGCGTTGTACAGGCGATGAACACTGAAGCTTTCTTT

size: .
J: TRBJ2-7
V: TRBV19
D: TRBD1
CDR3: CASRSGTGDHPYEQYF
DNA: TGTGCCAGCAGATCCGGGACAGGGGACCACCCCTACGAGCAGTACTTC

size: .
J: TRBJ1-4
V: TRBV28
D: .
CDR3: CASSSLSGLGNEKLFF
DNA: TGTGCCAGCAGTTCTCTCTCGGGGTTGGGAAATGAAAAACTGTTTTTT

size: .
J: TRBJ1-1
V: TRBV5-4
D: .
CDR3: CASSPTQNTEAFF
DNA: TGTGCCAGCAGCCCAACTCAGAACACTGAAGCTTTCTTT

size: .
J: TRBJ2-2
V: TRBV6-5
D: TRBD1
CDR3: CASIRQGTNTGELFF
DNA: TGTGCCAGCATCCGACAGGGTACGAACACCGGGGAGCTGTTTTTT

size: .
J: TRBJ1-5
V: TRBV27
D: .
CDR3: CASRRNSNQPQHF
DNA: TGTGCCAGCAGACGTAATAGCAATCAGCCCCAGCATTTT

size: .
J: TRBJ2-7
V: TRBV24-1
D: .
CDR3: CATSDTTAYEQYF
DNA: TGTGCCACCAGTGATACCACAGCGTACGAGCAGTACTTC

size: few
J: TRBJ2-7
V: TRBV19
D: .
CDR3: CASRDYEQYF
DNA: TGTGCCAGTAGGGACTACGAGCAGTACTTC

size: .
J: TRBJ2-2
V: TRBV28
D: .
CDR3: CASSGAESNTGELFF
DNA: TGTGCCAGCAGTGGTGCGGAATCGAACACCGGGGAGCTGTTTTTT

size: .
J: TRBJ2-7
V: TRBV27
D: TRBD2
CDR3: CASSLYSPGLAENYEQYF
DNA: TGTGCCAGCAGTTTATATAGCCCGGGACTAGCGGAAAACTACGAGCAGTACTTC

size: .
J: TRBJ2-4
V: TRBV18
D: .
CDR3: CASSPQGEENIQYF
DNA: TGTGCCAGCTCACCCCAGGGGGAGGAAAACATTCAGTACTTC

size: once
J: TRBJ2-1
V: TRBV6-2/TRBV6-3
D: .
CDR3: CASSYSPVAYNEQFF
DNA: TGTGCCAGCAGTTACTCGCCCGTGGCCTACAATGAGCAGTTCTTC

size: .
J: TRBJ1-5
V: TRBV7-9
D: TRBD1
CDR3: CASSAGQESNQPQHF
DNA: TGTGCCAGCAGCGCCGGACAGGAAAGCAATCAGCCCCAGCATTTT

size: .
J: TRBJ2-5
V: TRBV28
D: TRBD2
CDR3: CASSLLTSGRPDQETQYF
DNA: TGTGCCAGCAGTTTACTGACTAGCGGGCGCCCCGACCAAGAGACCCAGTACTTC

size: .
J: TRBJ2-7
V: TRBV7-2
D: .
CDR3: CASSPNGLVYEQYF
DNA: TGTGCCAGCAGCCCTAATGGCCTAGTCTACGAGCAGTACTTC

size: .
J: TRBJ1-1
V: TRBV11-2
D: TRBD1
CDR3: CASSRTGFGTEAFF
DNA: TGTGCCAGCAGCCGGACAGGGTTCGGCACTGAAGCTTTCTTT